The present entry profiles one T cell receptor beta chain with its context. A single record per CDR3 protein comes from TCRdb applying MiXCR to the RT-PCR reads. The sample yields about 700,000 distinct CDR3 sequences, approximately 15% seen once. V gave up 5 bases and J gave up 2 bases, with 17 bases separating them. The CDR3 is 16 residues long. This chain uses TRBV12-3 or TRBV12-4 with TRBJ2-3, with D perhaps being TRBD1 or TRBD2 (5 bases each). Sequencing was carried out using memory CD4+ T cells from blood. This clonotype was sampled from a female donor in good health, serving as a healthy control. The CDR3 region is CASSPGHLGPTDTQYF. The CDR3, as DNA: TGTGCCAGCAGTCCTGGACACCTGGGACCCACAGATACGCAGTATTTT.